Below, 31 T cell receptor beta chains from the same sample are listed, as sequenced in a study of shared clonotypes between healthy human individuals. The protocol was immunoSEQ multiplex PCR, while the TCRdb copy is restricted to in-frame clones and leaves out a portion. The data contain millions of clones, approximately 90% of them singletons. Input material: naive CD4+ T cells sorted from blood. The sample's subset: CD45RA+ positively selected. Source of these receptors: a man between 18 and 29 years old in good health.

This clone was detected once. The V call is TRBV6-1, the J call TRBJ1-4; 8 nucleotides agree with TRBD1. CDR3 length equals 14 residues. V lost 6 bases to trimming and J lost 8 bases; unmatched junction nucleotides: 8. The germline gives CDR1 MNHNS, CDR2 SASEGT. CDR3 amino acids: CASSSGQVGEKLFF. CDR3 sequence (DNA): TGTGCCAGCAGCTCGGGACAGGTTGGCGAAAAACTGTTTTTT.

Note on this clone: The same CDR3 is also encoded by other DNA sequences in this sample. This chain links TRBV7-2 with TRBJ1-5, with TRBD1 matching 7 bases. J was trimmed by 0 bases and V by 4 bases; bases with no gene match: 3. Germline loops: CDR1 SGHTA, CDR2 FQGNSA. This CDR3 has 15 residues. CDR3 sequence: CASSSGQSSNQPQHF. The CDR3 DNA is TGTGCCAGCAGCTCGGGACAGTCTAGCAATCAGCCCCAGCATTTT. Supplemented by reference TRBV7-2 and TRBJ1-5, the full variable domain reads GAGVSQSPSNKVTEKGKDVELRCDPISGHTALYWYRQSLGQGLEFLIYFQGNSAPDKSGLPSDRFSAERTGGSVSTLTIQRTQQEDSAVYLCASSSGQSSNQPQHFGDGTRLSIL.

The J gene is TRBJ2-1, the V gene TRBV6-1; D is tentatively TRBD1 or TRBD2 (5 bases each). Germline V CDR1 and CDR2: MNHNS, SASEGT. The CDR3 is made up of 17 amino acids. The V and J ends lost 1 base and 1 base respectively, with 14 bases between them. The CDR3 region has the DNA TGTGCCAGCAGTGAAGGTTGGTGGGGGACGTCCTACAATGAGCAGTTCTTC. Translated, it gives CASSEGWWGTSYNEQFF.

The J gene is TRBJ2-1, the V gene TRBV30; D call uncertain. Per germline, CDR1 GTSNPN and CDR2 SVGIG (reference sequence). There are 12 residues in the CDR3. Trimming pared 6 bases from V and 7 bases from J, leaving 13 bases between. CDR3 in amino acids: CACFTVANEQFF. In DNA form, the CDR3 reads TGTGCCTGTTTTACGGTGGCGAATGAGCAGTTCTTC.

The gene calls are TRBV9 and TRBJ2-3; 7 bases map to TRBD2. The V gene end was trimmed by 0 bases and the J gene end by 3 bases; junction bases not matched to a gene: 7. Germline V lookup: CDR1 SGDLS, CDR2 YYNGEE. The CDR3 extends over 16 amino acids. CDR3 DNA sequence: TGTGCCAGCAGCGTAGCCGACGGGAGGTTGACAGATACGCAGTATTTT. Its translation: CASSVADGRLTDTQYF. Using reference TRBV9 and TRBJ2-3 for the parts outside the CDR3, the full variable domain is DSGVTQTPKHLITATGQRVTLRCSPRSGDLSVYWYQQSLDQGLQFLIQYYNGEERAKGNILERFSAQQFPDLHSELNLSSLELGDSALYFCASSVADGRLTDTQYFGPGTRLTVL.

In regard to this clone: Other DNA sequences in this specimen translate into the identical CDR3. J is TRBJ2-3 and V is TRBV5-1; the D is unclear. The CDR3 is 15 residues long. V lost 2 bases to trimming and J lost 0 bases, with 10 bases between them. Looked up from germline, CDR1 is SGHRS and CDR2 is YFSETQ. CDR3 DNA: TGCGCCAGCAGCTTAGGCGGCTCTAGCACAGATACGCAGTATTTT. Translation gives CASSLGGSSTDTQYF.

The chain is built from TRBV29-1 and TRBJ2-7; 7 bases are a match to TRBD1. The CDR3 runs 14 residues. CDR1 and CDR2 (germline): SQVTM, ANQGSEA. The V gene end was trimmed by 7 bases and the J gene end by 4 bases; junction bases not matched to a gene: 13. The CDR3 region is CSGGVGTELYEQYF. Here the CDR3 DNA reads TGCAGCGGGGGAGTAGGGACAGAACTTTACGAGCAGTACTTC.

CDR3 bases: TGTGCCAGCAGCCGCGAACCGGTGGGGTACGAGCAGTACTTC. This encodes CASSREPVGYEQYF. This chain joins TRBV28 and TRBJ2-7; D call uncertain. The CDR3 has 14 residues. Germline V gives CDR1 MDHEN, CDR2 SYDVKM. Between the trimmed V and J ends, which lost 6 bases and 4 bases, there was a span of 16 bases. Supplemented by reference TRBV28 and TRBJ2-7, the full variable domain reads DVKVTQSSRYLVKRTGEKVFLECVQDMDHENMFWYRQDPGLGLRLIYFSYDVKMKEKGDIPEGYSVSREKKERFSLILESASTNQTSMYLCASSREPVGYEQYFGPGTRLTVT.

The chain is built from TRBV27 and TRBJ1-6; D not resolved. The V gene lost 2 bases and the J gene lost 8 bases, with 16 bases spanning the gap. Germline assignment: CDR1 MNHEY and CDR2 SMNVEV (reference sequence). The CDR3 has 16 residues. CDR3 sequence (DNA): TGTGCCAGCAGTTTAGACCCACTAAAACTATATTCACCCCTCCACTTT. As protein: CASSLDPLKLYSPLHF.

The V call is TRBV30, the J call TRBJ2-1; D gene ambiguous. The CDR3 is made up of 14 amino acids. Trimming pared 4 bases from V and 0 bases from J, leaving 10 bases between. Germline CDR1 and CDR2: GTSNPN and SVGIG (reference sequence). CDR3 DNA: TGTGCCTGGACCCAACAAAACTCCTACAATGAGCAGTTCTTC. This translates into CAWTQQNSYNEQFF.

The chain is built from TRBV7-9 and TRBJ1-3; D is undetermined. Trimming cost V 6 bases and J 0 bases, with 15 bases left between them. Germline V gene sequence: CDR1 SEHNR, CDR2 FQNEAQ (reference sequence). The CDR3 spans 16 residues. The CDR3 loop reads CASSFIAPDSGNTIYF. The CDR3 nucleotides are TGTGCCAGCAGTTTTATCGCCCCTGACTCTGGAAACACCATATATTTT.

The rearrangement joins TRBV19 to TRBJ2-3; D gene uncertain. The V gene's germline CDR1 is LNHDA and CDR2 SQIVND (reference sequence). V gave up 7 bases and J gave up 1 base, with 12 bases separating them. The CDR3 spans 14 residues. This CDR3 reads CASTEAAGTDTQYF. CDR3 DNA sequence: TGTGCCAGTACCGAGGCGGCCGGCACAGATACGCAGTATTTT.

Worth noting for this clone: Mismatch with germline at one junction end may stem from a read error. This rearrangement joins TRBV5-6 to TRBJ1-2; D is possibly TRBD1 (5 bases). CDR1 is SGHDT and CDR2 is YYEEEE in the germline V gene. The CDR3 totals 15 residues. This CDR3 reads CASSLGGTGTNGYTF. The CDR3 nucleotides read TGTGCCAGCAGTTTGGGGGGTACGGGAACGAATGGCTACACCTTC.

The chain combines TRBV28 with TRBJ2-1, with 7 bases matching TRBD2. CDR1 and CDR2 from the germline V gene are MDHEN and SYDVKM. CDR3 length: 16 residues. J gave up 8 bases and V 2 bases, and 12 bases lay outside the gene matches. This chain's CDR3 is CASSLEAGALVHEQFF. As DNA, the CDR3 is TGTGCCAGCAGTTTAGAGGCGGGAGCTTTGGTTCATGAGCAGTTCTTC.

This rearrangement joins TRBV11-2 to TRBJ2-1; TRBD2 agrees at 8 bases. The CDR3 consists of 16 residues. The trim removed 1 base at V and 2 bases at J, leaving 4 bases unmatched. Looked up from germline, CDR1 is SGHAT and CDR2 is FQNNGV. CDR3 sequence: CASSLVGSGAYNEQFF. In DNA form, the CDR3 reads TGTGCCAGCAGCTTAGTCGGTAGCGGGGCCTACAATGAGCAGTTCTTC. Supplemented by reference TRBV11-2 and TRBJ2-1, the full variable domain reads EAGVAQSPRYKIIEKRQSVAFWCNPISGHATLYWYQQILGQGPKLLIQFQNNGVVDDSQLPKDRFSAERLKGVDSTLKIQPAKLEDSAVYLCASSLVGSGAYNEQFFGPGTRLTVL.

V gene TRBV6-5 combines with J gene TRBJ2-1, with a possible D match to TRBD1 (8 bases). Trimming took 7 bases from V and 9 from J, leaving 16 bases between them. This CDR3 is built from 13 residues. CDR1 and CDR2 (germline): MNHEY, SVGAGI. This CDR3 reads CASIAGGGGEQFF. Written as DNA, the CDR3 is TGTGCCAGCATCGCAGGGGGCGGGGGTGAGCAGTTCTTC.

The chain joins TRBV10-3 to TRBJ2-7; D unclear. The germline V gene encodes CDR1 ENHRY and CDR2 SYGVKD. CDR3 length: 14 amino acids. V lost 2 bases to trimming and J lost 3 bases, with 11 bases between them. The CDR3 protein is CAISEASAGYEQYF. In nucleotides, the CDR3 is TGTGCCATCAGTGAGGCTTCGGCCGGCTACGAGCAGTACTTC.

The chain is built from TRBV9 and TRBJ1-4; no reliable D call. This CDR3 region has 17 residues. Per germline, CDR1 SGDLS and CDR2 YYNGEE. V lost 0 bases to trimming and J lost 0 bases, with 12 bases between them. The CDR3: CASSVGGSLPTNEKLFF. The DNA for the CDR3 is TGTGCCAGCAGCGTAGGAGGGAGCTTACCAACTAATGAAAAACTGTTTTTT.

This sequence joins TRBV5-4 and TRBJ1-1, with a tentative D call TRBD1 (5 bases). Trimming took off 0 bases at V and 6 bases at J, with 12 bases between the two ends. The CDR3 extends over 14 amino acids. Germline V CDR1 and CDR2: SGHNT, YYREEE (reference sequence). In nucleotides, the CDR3 is TGTGCCAGCAGCTTGGGCCAGGGACTAGCTGAAGCTTTCTTT. Translation: CASSLGQGLAEAFF.

In DNA form, the CDR3 reads TGTGCCTGCCCCCGATTAGTAGGGGGGGGGAACACCGGGGAGCTGTTTTTT. Translated, it gives CACPRLVGGGNTGELFF. The V and J genes are TRBV30 and TRBJ2-2; possibly TRBD2 for D (7 bases). The length of the CDR3 is 17 residues. V was trimmed by 6 bases and J by 1 base, leaving 21 bases between them. The V gene's germline CDR1 is GTSNPN and CDR2 SVGIG (reference sequence).

The genes are TRBV9 and TRBJ2-7, with D perhaps TRBD2 (5 bases). CDR1 and CDR2 (germline): SGDLS, YYNGEE. CDR3 size: 15 residues. V was pared by 3 bases and J by 7 bases, with 20 bases between. As DNA, the CDR3 is TGTGCCAGCAGCGCCAGAGGGTCACTTGAGGGAGAGCAGTACTTC. Its translation: CASSARGSLEGEQYF. Variable domain in full (rest from reference TRBV9 and TRBJ2-7): DSGVTQTPKHLITATGQRVTLRCSPRSGDLSVYWYQQSLDQGLQFLIQYYNGEERAKGNILERFSAQQFPDLHSELNLSSLELGDSALYFCASSARGSLEGEQYFGPGTRLTVT.

J is TRBJ1-2 and V is TRBV30; tentative D call: TRBD1 (5 bases). The CDR3 runs to 14 residues. V lost 1 base and J lost 2, with 11 bases in between. Germline values: CDR1 GTSNPN, CDR2 SVGIG (reference sequence). CDR3 in DNA: TGTGCCTGGAGTGGCGGATGGGGGAACTATGGCTACACCTTC. Encoded protein: CAWSGGWGNYGYTF.

This clone was detected only once. This rearrangement joins TRBV6-5 to TRBJ2-7; possible D gene TRBD2, 6 bases. The germline V and J ends were trimmed by 2 bases and 3 bases, with 14 bases remaining between them. This CDR3 spans 15 amino acids. CDR1 and CDR2 from the germline V gene are MNHEY and SVGAGI. The CDR3 bases are TGTGCCAGCAGTTACGTTGTCGGGAGCGTCTACGAGCAGTACTTC. Translating gives CASSYVVGSVYEQYF.

V gene TRBV27 combines with J gene TRBJ1-5; D possibly corresponds to TRBD1 (5 bases). V was shortened by 7 bases and J by 7 bases, with 20 bases between the two germline ends. The CDR3 is made up of 15 amino acids. Germline CDR1 reads MNHEY; CDR2 reads SMNVEV (reference sequence). CDR3 protein: CASTWGTPEGQPQHF. Written as DNA, the CDR3 is TGTGCCAGCACCTGGGGAACACCCGAGGGGCAGCCCCAGCATTTT.

The chain combines TRBV19 with TRBJ1-3; D is uncertain. Germline loops: CDR1 LNHDA, CDR2 SQIVND (reference sequence). V lost 8 bases and J lost 0, with 11 bases in between. The CDR3 contains 14 residues. CDR3 residues: CASRPPFSGNTIYF. In DNA, the CDR3 is TGTGCCAGTCGGCCTCCGTTCTCTGGAAACACCATATATTTT. The whole variable domain, filled in from reference TRBV19 and TRBJ1-3, reads DGGITQSPKYLFRKEGQNVTLSCEQNLNHDAMYWYRQDPGQGLRLIYYSQIVNDFQKGDIAEGYSVSREKKESFPLTVTSAQKNPTAFYLCASRPPFSGNTIYFGEGSWLTVV.

V usage is TRBV5-6 and J usage is TRBJ2-7; 9 bases are shared with TRBD1. V shed 0 bases and J 4 bases; nucleotides not matched to a gene: 8. CDR3 size: 16 residues. Germline V lookup: CDR1 SGHDT, CDR2 YYEEEE. CDR3 DNA: TGTGCCAGCAGCTTGGGCCGGACAGGGGTGTCGTACGAGCAGTACTTC. This codes for CASSLGRTGVSYEQYF.

This chain joins TRBV21-1 and TRBJ2-2; the table's D gene call, TRBD1, was not cross checked with the DNA. TRBV21-1 is a pseudogene segment. CDR3 length equals 14 residues. The CDR3 sequence: CASSNSANTGELFF. The CDR3, as DNA: TGTGCCAGCAGCAATTCAGCGAACACCGGGGAGCTGTTTTTT.

This rearrangement joins TRBV7-2 to TRBJ2-3; TRBD2 aligns across 9 bases. Germline assignment: CDR1 SGHTA and CDR2 FQGNSA. The CDR3 has 16 residues. V shed 5 bases, J shed 4 bases, and the junction held 10 bases outside the gene matches. CDR3 coding DNA: TGTGCCAGCAGCCGCCAAGCGGGAGGTTTGCCAGATACGCAGTATTTT. Translating gives CASSRQAGGLPDTQYF.

The V gene is TRBV18, the J gene TRBJ2-7, with TRBD1 matching over 7 bases. The length of the CDR3 is 17 residues. Trimming cost V 3 bases and J 2 bases; bases outside gene matches: 13. Germline V gives CDR1 KGHSH, CDR2 LQKENI. Here the CDR3 DNA reads TGTGCCAGCTCACCGGGGCAGAAGGGGGCTGGTACCTACGAGCAGTACTTC. Its translation is CASSPGQKGAGTYEQYF.

This sequence joins TRBV18 and TRBJ2-3; 9 nucleotides match TRBD1. CDR1 and CDR2 (germline): KGHSH, LQKENI. The J segment lost 4 bases and the V segment lost 3 bases, leaving 8 bases of the junction unmatched. The CDR3 is made up of 16 amino acids. The CDR3 bases are TGTGCCAGCTCACCCTTTTGGGGACAGGGAGCAGATACGCAGTATTTT. It codes for CASSPFWGQGADTQYF.

V usage is TRBV5-4 and J usage is TRBJ2-2; no clear D gene. This CDR3 is built from 13 residues. CDR1 and CDR2 from the germline V gene are SGHNT and YYREEE (reference sequence). The germline V and J ends were trimmed by 5 bases and 1 base, with 6 bases remaining between them. The CDR3 sequence: CASRGLNTGELFF. CDR3 bases: TGTGCCAGCAGGGGCCTGAACACCGGGGAGCTGTTTTTT.